This TCR beta chain was sequenced for a study of blood T cell repertoires in COVID-19. The CDR3 is 17 amino acids. Germline CDR1 MNHNS, CDR2 SASEGT. After removal of 6 bases from V and 7 bases from J, the junction contained 14 bases not matched to a gene. Repertoires were generated with immunoSEQ multiplex PCR, while TCRdb's copy carries only in-frame clones and drops some. The sample lists 150,000 to 160,000 clones, approximately 80% occurring once. The rearrangement links TRBV6-1 to TRBJ2-2, with TRBD2 identical over 10 bases. This TCR derives from a woman between 45 and 65 years old with acute or convalescent COVID-19. The sample consisted of peripheral blood. CDR3 sequence: CASRENSGGPLGGELFF. CDR3 DNA: TGTGCCAGCAGAGAAAATAGCGGGGGGCCCTTGGGCGGGGAGCTGTTTTTT.